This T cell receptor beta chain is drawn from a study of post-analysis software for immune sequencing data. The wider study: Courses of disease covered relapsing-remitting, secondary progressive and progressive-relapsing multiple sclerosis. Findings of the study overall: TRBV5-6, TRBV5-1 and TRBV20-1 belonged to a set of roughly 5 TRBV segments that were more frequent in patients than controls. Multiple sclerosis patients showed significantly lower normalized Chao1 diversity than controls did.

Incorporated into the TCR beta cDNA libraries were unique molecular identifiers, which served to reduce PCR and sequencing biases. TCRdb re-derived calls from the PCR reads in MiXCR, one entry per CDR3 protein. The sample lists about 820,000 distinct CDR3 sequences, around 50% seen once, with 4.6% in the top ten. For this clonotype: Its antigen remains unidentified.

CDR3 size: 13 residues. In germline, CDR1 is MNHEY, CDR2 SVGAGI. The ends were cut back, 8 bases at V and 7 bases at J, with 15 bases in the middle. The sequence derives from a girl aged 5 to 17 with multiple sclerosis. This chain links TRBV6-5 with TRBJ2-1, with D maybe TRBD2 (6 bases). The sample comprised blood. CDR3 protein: CASGPSGLNEQFF. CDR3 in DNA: TGTGCCAGCGGGCCAAGCGGGTTGAATGAGCAGTTCTTC.